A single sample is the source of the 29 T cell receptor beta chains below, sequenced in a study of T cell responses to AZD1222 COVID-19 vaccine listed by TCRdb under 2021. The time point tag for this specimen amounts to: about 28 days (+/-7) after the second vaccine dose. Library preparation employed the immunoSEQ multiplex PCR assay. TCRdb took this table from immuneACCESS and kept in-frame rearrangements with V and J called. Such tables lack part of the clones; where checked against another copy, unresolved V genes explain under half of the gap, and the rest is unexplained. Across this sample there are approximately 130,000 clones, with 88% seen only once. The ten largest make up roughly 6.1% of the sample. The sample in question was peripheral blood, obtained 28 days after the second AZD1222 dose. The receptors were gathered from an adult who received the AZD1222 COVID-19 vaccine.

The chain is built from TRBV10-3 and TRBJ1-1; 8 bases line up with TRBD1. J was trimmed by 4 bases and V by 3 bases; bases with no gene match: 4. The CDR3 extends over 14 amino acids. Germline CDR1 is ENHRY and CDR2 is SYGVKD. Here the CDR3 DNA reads TGTGCCATCAGTGATCAGGGGGCGACCACTGAAGCTTTCTTT. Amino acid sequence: CAISDQGATTEAFF.

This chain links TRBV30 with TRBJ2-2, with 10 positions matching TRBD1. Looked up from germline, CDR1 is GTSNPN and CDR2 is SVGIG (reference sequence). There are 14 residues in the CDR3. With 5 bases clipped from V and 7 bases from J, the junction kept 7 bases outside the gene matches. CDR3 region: CAWGGQGVGGELFF. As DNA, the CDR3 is TGTGCCTGGGGCGGACAGGGGGTTGGCGGGGAGCTGTTTTTT.

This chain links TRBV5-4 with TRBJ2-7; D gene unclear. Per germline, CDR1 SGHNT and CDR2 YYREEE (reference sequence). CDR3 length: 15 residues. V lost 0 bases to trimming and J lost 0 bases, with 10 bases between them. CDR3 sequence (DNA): TGTGCCAGCAGCTTGGATTGGCAGGCCTCCTACGAGCAGTACTTC. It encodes CASSLDWQASYEQYF.

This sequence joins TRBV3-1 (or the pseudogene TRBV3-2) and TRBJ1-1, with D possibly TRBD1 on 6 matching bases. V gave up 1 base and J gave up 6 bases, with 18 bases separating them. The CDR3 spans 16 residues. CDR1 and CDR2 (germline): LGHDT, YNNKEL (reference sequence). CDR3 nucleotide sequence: TGTGCCAGCAGCCAAGCGGCCAGGGGAGGATTAGCTGAAGCTTTCTTT. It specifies CASSQAARGGLAEAFF.

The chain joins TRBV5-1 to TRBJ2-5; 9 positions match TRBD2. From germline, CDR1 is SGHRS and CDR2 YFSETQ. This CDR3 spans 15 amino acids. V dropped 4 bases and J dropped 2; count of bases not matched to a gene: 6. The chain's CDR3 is CASSPGLAGQETQYF. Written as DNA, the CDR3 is TGCGCCAGCAGCCCGGGACTAGCCGGGCAAGAGACCCAGTACTTC.

CDR3 region: CASSRMGGPTNEKLFF. The CDR3 coding sequence is TGCGCCAGCAGCCGTATGGGGGGGCCCACTAATGAAAAACTGTTTTTT. The V call is TRBV4-1, the J call TRBJ1-4; TRBD1 is a possible D gene (6 bases). The CDR3 extends over 16 amino acids. In germline, CDR1 is MGHRA, CDR2 YSYEKL. Deletions cut 4 bases from V and 2 bases from J, with 14 bases between.

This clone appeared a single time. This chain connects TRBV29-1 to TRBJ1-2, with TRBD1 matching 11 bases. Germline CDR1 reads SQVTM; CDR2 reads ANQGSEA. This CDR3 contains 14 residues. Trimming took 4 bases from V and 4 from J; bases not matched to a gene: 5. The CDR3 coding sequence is TGCAGCGTTGTAACCGGGACAGGGGGCTATGGCTACACCTTC. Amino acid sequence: CSVVTGTGGYGYTF.

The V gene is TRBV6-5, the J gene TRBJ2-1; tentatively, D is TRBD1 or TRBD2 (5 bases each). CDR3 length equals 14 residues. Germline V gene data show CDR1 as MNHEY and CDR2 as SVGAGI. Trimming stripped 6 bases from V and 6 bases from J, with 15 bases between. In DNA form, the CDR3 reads TGTGCCAGCAGCCGGAGTGAGGGGATCAATGAGCAGTTCTTC. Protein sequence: CASSRSEGINEQFF.

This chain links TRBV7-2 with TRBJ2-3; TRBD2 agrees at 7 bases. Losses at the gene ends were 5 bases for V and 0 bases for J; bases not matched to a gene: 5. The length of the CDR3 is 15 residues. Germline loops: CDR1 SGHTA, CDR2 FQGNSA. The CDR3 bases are TGTGCCAGCAGCCCGGGACTAACTAGCACAGATACGCAGTATTTT. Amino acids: CASSPGLTSTDTQYF.

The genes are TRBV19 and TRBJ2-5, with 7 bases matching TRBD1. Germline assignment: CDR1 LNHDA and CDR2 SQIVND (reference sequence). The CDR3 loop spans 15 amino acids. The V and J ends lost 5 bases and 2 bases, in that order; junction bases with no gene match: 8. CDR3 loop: CASSSGQVIQETQYF. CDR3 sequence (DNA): TGTGCCAGTAGTTCCGGACAGGTTATTCAAGAGACCCAGTACTTC. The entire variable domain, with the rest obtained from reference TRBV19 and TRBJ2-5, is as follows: DGGITQSPKYLFRKEGQNVTLSCEQNLNHDAMYWYRQDPGQGLRLIYYSQIVNDFQKGDIAEGYSVSREKKESFPLTVTSAQKNPTAFYLCASSSGQVIQETQYFGPGTRLLVL.

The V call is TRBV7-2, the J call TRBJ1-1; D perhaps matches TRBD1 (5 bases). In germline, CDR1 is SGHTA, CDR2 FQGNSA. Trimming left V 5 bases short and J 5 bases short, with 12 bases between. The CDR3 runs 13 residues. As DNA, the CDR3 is TGTGCCAGCAGCGCAGACGGGGGGACTGAAGCTTTCTTT. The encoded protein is CASSADGGTEAFF.

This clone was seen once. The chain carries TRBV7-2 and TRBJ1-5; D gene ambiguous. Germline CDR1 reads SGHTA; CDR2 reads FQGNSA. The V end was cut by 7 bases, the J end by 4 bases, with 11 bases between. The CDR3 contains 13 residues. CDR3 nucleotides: TGTGCCAGCACCGAGGCTCCAAATCAGCCCCAGCATTTT. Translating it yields CASTEAPNQPQHF.

CDR3 loop: CASSLKTGPLYGYTF. In DNA, the CDR3 is TGCGCCAGCAGCTTGAAAACAGGCCCTCTCTATGGCTACACCTTC. The genes are TRBV5-1 and TRBJ1-2; a possible D gene is TRBD1 (5 bases). V was pared by 1 base and J by 4 bases, with 14 bases between. The CDR3 extends over 15 amino acids. Germline V gives CDR1 SGHRS, CDR2 YFSETQ.

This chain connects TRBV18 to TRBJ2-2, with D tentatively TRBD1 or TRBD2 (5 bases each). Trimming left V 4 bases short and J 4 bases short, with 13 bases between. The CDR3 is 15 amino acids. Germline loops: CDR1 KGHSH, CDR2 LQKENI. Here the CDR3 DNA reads TGTGCCAGCTCACGTACCGGGACCATCACCGGGGAGCTGTTTTTT. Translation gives CASSRTGTITGELFF.

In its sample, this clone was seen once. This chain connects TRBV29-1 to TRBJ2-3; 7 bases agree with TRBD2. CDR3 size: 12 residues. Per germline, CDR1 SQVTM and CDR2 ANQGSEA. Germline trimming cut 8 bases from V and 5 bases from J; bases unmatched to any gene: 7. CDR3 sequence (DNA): TGCAGCAAGGCGGGAGCCGGAGATACGCAGTATTTT. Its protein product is CSKAGAGDTQYF.

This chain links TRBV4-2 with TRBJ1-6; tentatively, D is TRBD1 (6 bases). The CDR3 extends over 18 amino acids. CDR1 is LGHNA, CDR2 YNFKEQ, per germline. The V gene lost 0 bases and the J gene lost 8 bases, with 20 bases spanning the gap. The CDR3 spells CASSQDSRPEAGDSPLHF. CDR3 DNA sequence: TGTGCCAGCAGCCAAGATAGTCGCCCCGAGGCAGGGGATTCACCCCTCCACTTT.

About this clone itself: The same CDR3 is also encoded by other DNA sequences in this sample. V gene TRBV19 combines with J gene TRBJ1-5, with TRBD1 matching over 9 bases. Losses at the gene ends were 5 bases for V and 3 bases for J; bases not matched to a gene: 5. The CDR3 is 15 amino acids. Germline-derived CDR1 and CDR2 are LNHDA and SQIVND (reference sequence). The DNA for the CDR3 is TGTGCCAGTAGTCCCGACAGGGGGGACAATCAGCCCCAGCATTTT. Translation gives CASSPDRGDNQPQHF.

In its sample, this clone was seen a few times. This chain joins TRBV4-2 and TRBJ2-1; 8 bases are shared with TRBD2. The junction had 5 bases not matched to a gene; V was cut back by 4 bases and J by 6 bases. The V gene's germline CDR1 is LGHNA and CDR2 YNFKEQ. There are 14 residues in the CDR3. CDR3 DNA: TGTGCCAGCAGCCTTGGACTAGCACCCAATGAGCAGTTCTTC. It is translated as CASSLGLAPNEQFF.

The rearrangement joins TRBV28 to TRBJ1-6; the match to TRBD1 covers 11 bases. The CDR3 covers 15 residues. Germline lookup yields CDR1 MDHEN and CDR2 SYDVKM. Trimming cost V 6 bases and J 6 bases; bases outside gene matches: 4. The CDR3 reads CASRQDRGLNSPLHF. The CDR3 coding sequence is TGTGCCAGCAGGCAGGACAGGGGGCTTAATTCACCCCTCCACTTT.

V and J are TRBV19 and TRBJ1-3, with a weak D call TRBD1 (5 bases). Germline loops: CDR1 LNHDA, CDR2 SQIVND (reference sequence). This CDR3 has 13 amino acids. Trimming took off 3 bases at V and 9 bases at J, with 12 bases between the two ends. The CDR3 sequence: CASSIRDARTIYF. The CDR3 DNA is TGTGCCAGTAGTATCCGGGACGCACGCACCATATATTTT. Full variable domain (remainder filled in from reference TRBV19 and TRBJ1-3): DGGITQSPKYLFRKEGQNVTLSCEQNLNHDAMYWYRQDPGQGLRLIYYSQIVNDFQKGDIAEGYSVSREKKESFPLTVTSAQKNPTAFYLCASSIRDARTIYFGEGSWLTVV.

DNA for the CDR3: TGTGCCAGCAGTTTGACAGGGGTTTACGGCTACACCTTC. Its protein product is CASSLTGVYGYTF. This chain uses TRBV12-3 or TRBV12-4 with TRBJ1-2, with 8 positions matching TRBD1. CDR3 length: 13 residues. Trimming took 3 bases from V and 8 from J; bases not matched to a gene: 5.

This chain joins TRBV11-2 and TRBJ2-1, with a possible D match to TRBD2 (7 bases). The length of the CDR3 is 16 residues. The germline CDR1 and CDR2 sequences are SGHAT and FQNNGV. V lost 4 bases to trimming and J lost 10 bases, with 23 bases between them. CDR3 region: CASSSLRGARPGEQFF. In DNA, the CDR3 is TGTGCCAGCAGCTCCCTACGGGGGGCCCGACCCGGGGAGCAGTTCTTC. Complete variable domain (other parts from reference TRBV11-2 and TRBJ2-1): EAGVAQSPRYKIIEKRQSVAFWCNPISGHATLYWYQQILGQGPKLLIQFQNNGVVDDSQLPKDRFSAERLKGVDSTLKIQPAKLEDSAVYLCASSSLRGARPGEQFFGPGTRLTVL.

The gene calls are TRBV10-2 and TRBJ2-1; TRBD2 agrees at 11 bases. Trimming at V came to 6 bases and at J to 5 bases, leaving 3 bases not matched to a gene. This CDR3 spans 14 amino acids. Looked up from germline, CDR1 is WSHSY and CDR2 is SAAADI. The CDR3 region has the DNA TGCGCCAGCAGGGTAGCGGGGGGGAACAATGAGCAGTTCTTC. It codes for CASRVAGGNNEQFF.

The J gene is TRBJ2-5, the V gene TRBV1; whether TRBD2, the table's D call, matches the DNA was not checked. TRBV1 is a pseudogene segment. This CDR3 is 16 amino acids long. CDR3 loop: CTSSQADAEGVETQYF. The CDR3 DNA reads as TGCACCAGCAGCCAAGCCGATGCGGAGGGAGTCGAGACCCAGTACTTC.

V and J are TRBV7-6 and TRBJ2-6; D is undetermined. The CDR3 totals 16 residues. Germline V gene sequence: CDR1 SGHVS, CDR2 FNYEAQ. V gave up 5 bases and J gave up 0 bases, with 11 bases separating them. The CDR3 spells CASSPRPNSGANVLTF. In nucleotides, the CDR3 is TGTGCCAGCAGCCCAAGGCCGAACTCTGGGGCCAACGTCCTGACTTTC.

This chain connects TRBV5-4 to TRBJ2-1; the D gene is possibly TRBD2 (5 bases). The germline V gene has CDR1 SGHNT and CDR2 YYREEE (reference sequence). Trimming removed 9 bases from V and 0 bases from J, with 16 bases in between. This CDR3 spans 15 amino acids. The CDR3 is CATLGGPSSYNEQFF. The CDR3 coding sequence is TGTGCCACCCTTGGCGGGCCCAGCTCCTACAATGAGCAGTTCTTC.

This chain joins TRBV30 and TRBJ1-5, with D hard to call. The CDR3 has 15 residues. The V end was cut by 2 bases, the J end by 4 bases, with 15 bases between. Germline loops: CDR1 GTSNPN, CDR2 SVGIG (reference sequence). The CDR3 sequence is CAWSRHAGLNQPQHF. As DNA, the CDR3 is TGTGCCTGGAGTCGACACGCGGGCCTAAATCAGCCCCAGCATTTT.

The CDR3 spells CASSEGLAGGYEQYF. CDR3 bases: TGTGCCAGCAGTGAAGGTTTAGCGGGAGGTTACGAGCAGTACTTC. The chain joins TRBV6-1 to TRBJ2-7, with 10 nucleotides matching TRBD2. The junction had 4 bases not matched to a gene; V was cut back by 1 base and J by 4 bases. In germline, CDR1 is MNHNS, CDR2 SASEGT. This CDR3 is built from 15 residues.

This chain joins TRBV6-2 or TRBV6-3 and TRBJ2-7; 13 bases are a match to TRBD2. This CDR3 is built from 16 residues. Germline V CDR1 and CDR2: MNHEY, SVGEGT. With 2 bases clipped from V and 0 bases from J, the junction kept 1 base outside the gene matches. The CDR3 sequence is CASSYGTSGDSYEQYF. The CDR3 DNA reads TGTGCCAGCAGTTACGGGACTAGCGGGGACTCCTACGAGCAGTACTTC.